The entry that follows covers one T cell receptor beta chain sequence. This sample is drawn from a study of blood T cell repertoires in COVID-19. Study context: In each case, the material was cDNA or gDNA derived from T cells, B-cell-depleted T cells, or PBMCs.

Study processing details: Estimates of nucleated cell counts were drawn from the amplification of reference gene primers. Profiled with immunoSEQ multiplex PCR; TCRdb holds only in-frame clones, not every one. V, J and clone size reflect that table, while D and trimming were determined from the DNA. The table lists 150,000 to 200,000 clones, over 70% of them singletons, with around 5% in the top ten. Individuals in the exposed group had encountered a COVID-19 case within 2 weeks preceding study entry. V lost 0 bases, J lost 4 bases, and 12 bases lay in between. CDR1 LGHNA and CDR2 YSLEER come from the germline V gene. The CDR3 is 15 amino acids.

This chain joins TRBV4-3 and TRBJ1-2, with D possibly matching TRBD1 (5 bases). This TCR came from a man in his sixties or seventies who had been exposed to COVID-19. Sequencing was carried out using PBMCs or T cells enriched from blood (not recorded which). In DNA, the CDR3 is TGCGCCAGCAGCCAAGATAGGGGATTCGGCTATGGCTACACCTTC. Its translation is CASSQDRGFGYGYTF.